The T cell receptor beta chain under discussion was sequenced for a study of spatial heterogeneity in lung cancer. Regarding the study as a whole: How many expanded intratumoral alpha and beta TCRs were present tracked the tumor mutation count, which was a count of nonsynonymous mutations.

Trimming removed 4 bases at V and 1 base at J, with 8 bases between. The CDR3 spans 13 residues. From germline, CDR1 is SEHNR and CDR2 FQNEAQ (reference sequence). TCRdb processed the 5' RACE reads anew with MiXCR; each CDR3 protein has one entry. The sample has 1,500 or so distinct CDR3 sequences; 5.5% are singletons. Time point indicated: sample taken at primary tumor resection. Remarks on this clonotype: The antigen remains unidentified.

Specimen: lung tumor tissue, collected at surgery. The chain joins TRBV7-9 to TRBJ2-7, with D unresolved. The source of this sequence is a male donor with early-stage non-small cell lung cancer. DNA of the CDR3: TGTGCCAGCAGCTCCACGCCATCCTACGAGCAGTACTTC. Residues: CASSSTPSYEQYF.